One and the same sample provided the 17 T cell receptor beta chains below, sequenced in a study of radiation and T cells in renal cell carcinoma. Produced via immunoSEQ multiplex PCR; TCRdb's table is partial and in-frame only. The sample holds 120,000 or so clones, 81% seen once. Time point of the sample: blood 2 weeks post-SBRT. As for treatment: 15 Gy SBRT to primary tumor, nephrectomy 4 weeks later. The sequences come from blood, collected from a patient whose treatment included radiotherapy and nephrectomy. The receptors originated from a man between 45 and 60 years old with renal cell carcinoma.

In this sample, this clone turned up once. This chain joins TRBV5-1 and TRBJ2-5, with TRBD1 identical over 11 bases. The CDR3 is 15 amino acids. V dropped 4 bases and J dropped 5; count of bases not matched to a gene: 7. CDR1 and CDR2 (germline): SGHRS, YFSETQ. In nucleotides, the CDR3 is TGCGCCAGCAGCCATGGGACAGGGGGATGGGAGACCCAGTACTTC. Translating it yields CASSHGTGGWETQYF.

The chain uses TRBV28 and TRBJ1-1; 7 bases match TRBD1. CDR3 length: 18 amino acids. The V and J ends lost 5 bases and 1 base, in that order; junction bases with no gene match: 16. The germline V gene has CDR1 MDHEN and CDR2 SYDVKM. The DNA for the CDR3 is TGTGCCAGCAGTGTCAGGGGGACACAGGGATCGAGGAACACTGAAGCTTTCTTT. It specifies CASSVRGTQGSRNTEAFF.

The table lists this clone with a few counts. The rearrangement joins TRBV4-1 to TRBJ2-5; D not certain. The germline gives CDR1 MGHRA, CDR2 YSYEKL. Deletions cut 3 bases from V and 3 bases from J, with 8 bases between. The CDR3 loop spans 13 amino acids. DNA of the CDR3: TGCGCCAGCAGCCATTGGCGGAAAGAGACCCAGTACTTC. This gives the protein CASSHWRKETQYF.

This clone has a handful of counts. The V gene is TRBV7-3, the J gene TRBJ2-1, with D perhaps matching TRBD1 (6 bases). The CDR3 length is 13 residues. Germline V gene sequence: CDR1 SGHTA, CDR2 FQGTGA. Trimming cost V 5 bases and J 4 bases, with 9 bases left between them. CDR3 nucleotide sequence: TGTGCCAGCAGCCCAAGGGGGTACAATGAGCAGTTCTTC. Residues: CASSPRGYNEQFF.

This clone is a singleton in its sample. The V call is TRBV7-9, the J call TRBJ2-7, with D hard to call. The length of the CDR3 is 14 residues. Trimming cost V 1 base and J 0 bases, with 7 bases left between them. CDR1 is SEHNR and CDR2 is FQNEAQ in the germline V gene (reference sequence). The CDR3 DNA follows: TGTGCCAGCAGCTTAGAAGGAACCTCCTACGAGCAGTACTTC. Translation gives CASSLEGTSYEQYF.

This clone is a singleton in its sample. The gene calls are TRBV29-1 and TRBJ2-1; D possibly corresponds to TRBD1 (5 bases). The length of the CDR3 is 11 residues. The V gene lost 3 bases and the J gene lost 8 bases, with 8 bases spanning the gap. CDR1 SQVTM and CDR2 ANQGSEA come from the germline V gene. CDR3 sequence: CSVDGAHEQFF. The CDR3 nucleotides read TGCAGCGTTGATGGGGCGCATGAGCAGTTCTTC.

This chain connects TRBV18 to TRBJ2-7; 7 nucleotides line up with TRBD1. V was pared by 3 bases and J by 3 bases, with 2 bases of the junction left unmatched. Germline CDR1 is KGHSH and CDR2 is LQKENI. This CDR3 spans 13 amino acids. CDR3 bases: TGTGCCAGCTCACCGTCAGGGGGCTACGAGCAGTACTTC. Protein sequence: CASSPSGGYEQYF.

This clone was counted a few times. V gene TRBV19 combines with J gene TRBJ2-5, with 8 bases fitting TRBD2. V lost 5 bases to trimming and J lost 3 bases; unmatched junction nucleotides: 2. CDR1 is LNHDA and CDR2 is SQIVND in the germline V gene (reference sequence). The CDR3 extends over 13 amino acids. The CDR3 region has the DNA TGTGCCAGTAGTGCACTAGCGGAAGAGACCCAGTACTTC. This gives the protein CASSALAEETQYF.

The chain joins TRBV7-6 to TRBJ2-7; 8 positions match TRBD1. V was clipped by 5 bases and J by 1 base; unmatched bases: 13. CDR3 length: 17 amino acids. The germline gives CDR1 SGHVS, CDR2 FNYEAQ. The CDR3 region has the DNA TGTGCCAGCAGCCCTCGCCCCGGGACAGGCACATCCTACGAGCAGTACTTC. Translating it yields CASSPRPGTGTSYEQYF.

The chain joins TRBV6-5 to TRBJ1-1; 7 bases align to TRBD1. With 0 bases clipped from V and 0 bases from J, the junction kept 1 base outside the gene matches. The germline gives CDR1 MNHEY, CDR2 SVGAGI. The length of the CDR3 is 15 residues. The CDR3 DNA is TGTGCCAGCAGTTACTCGACAGGGATGAACACTGAAGCTTTCTTT. It encodes CASSYSTGMNTEAFF.

The chain recombines TRBV7-6 with TRBJ2-5; D gene unclear. Germline V gives CDR1 SGHVS, CDR2 FNYEAQ. CDR3 length equals 13 residues. The V end lost 1 base, the J end lost 1 base, and 4 bases lay between the germline ends. The CDR3 protein is CASSLVSQETQYF. The CDR3 nucleotides are TGTGCCAGCAGCTTAGTGTCCCAAGAGACCCAGTACTTC.

This chain uses TRBV4-2 with TRBJ2-7; D remains unclear. V was clipped by 4 bases and J by 0 bases, with 13 bases between them. Germline lookup yields CDR1 LGHNA and CDR2 YNFKEQ. This CDR3 has 15 residues. The CDR3 DNA is TGTGCCAGCAGCCCCCAGGCGGAGACCTCCTACGAGCAGTACTTC. Translated: CASSPQAETSYEQYF.

The rearrangement links TRBV12-1 to TRBJ1-3. TRBV12-1 counts as a pseudogene. The CDR3 spans 16 residues. CDR3 sequence (DNA): TGTGCCAGCAGCTCCTTACACAACCCCTCGCGGAACACCATATATTTT. Its protein is CASSSLHNPSRNTIYF.

CDR3 DNA sequence: TGTGCCAGTGGGAGGGCTTACGACTACGAGCAGTACTTC. Protein: CASGRAYDYEQYF. The chain carries TRBV19 and TRBJ2-7; 7 nucleotides agree with TRBD2. V shed 8 bases and J 3 bases; nucleotides not matched to a gene: 7. Per germline, CDR1 LNHDA and CDR2 SQIVND (reference sequence). The CDR3 consists of 13 residues.

This chain joins TRBV7-9 and TRBJ2-7, with D possibly TRBD2 on 5 matching bases. CDR3 length: 12 amino acids. V shed 3 bases and J shed 6 bases, with 9 bases lying between them. CDR1 and CDR2 (germline): SEHNR, FQNEAQ (reference sequence). CDR3 coding DNA: TGTGCCAGCAGCTTGCGGGCCCGCGAGCAGTACTTC. This codes for CASSLRAREQYF.

CDR3 coding DNA: TGTGCCAGCAGCTTACTAGTACCCTACGAGCAGTACTTC. Amino acids: CASSLLVPYEQYF. This chain links TRBV7-9 with TRBJ2-7; D gene uncertain. CDR3 length: 13 amino acids. Germline V gives CDR1 SEHNR, CDR2 FQNEAQ (reference sequence). V dropped 2 bases and J dropped 2 bases, with 7 bases sitting between them.

The rearrangement joins TRBV5-1 to TRBJ2-3; 8 bases line up with TRBD1. Germline loops: CDR1 SGHRS, CDR2 YFSETQ. The CDR3 spans 15 residues. The V and J ends lost 0 bases and 3 bases, in that order; junction bases with no gene match: 3. CDR3 bases: TGCGCCAGCAGCTTGGTCAGGGGGCGTACAGATACGCAGTATTTT. This sequence encodes CASSLVRGRTDTQYF.